This TCR beta chain was recorded in a study of cytomegalovirus exposure and HLA in healthy donors. CDR1 SNHLY and CDR2 FYNNEI come from the germline V gene. The CDR3 has 17 residues. The V gene end was trimmed by 6 bases and the J gene end by 2 bases; junction bases not matched to a gene: 5. Sequencing was performed with immunoSEQ multiplex PCR; in TCRdb, only in-frame clones are kept and a portion is missing. The profile shows roughly 70,000 clones, approximately 86% of them singletons. This chain links TRBV2 with TRBJ2-1; 15 bases match TRBD2. The clonotype was recovered from a man aged 25 to 40 in good health and CMV-seronegative. Sample: PBMCs. CDR3: CASRRTSGGAAYNEQFF. CDR3 nucleotide sequence: TGTGCCAGCAGAAGGACTAGCGGGGGGGCCGCCTACAATGAGCAGTTCTTC.